This is a list of T cell receptor beta chains from one sample in a study of cytomegalovirus exposure and HLA in healthy donors. Profiling relied on immunoSEQ multiplex PCR, and the TCRdb table lists in-frame clones only, not all of them. The table lists more than 200,000 clones, about 80% of them singletons. Sequencing used PBMCs. These receptor sequences come from a man younger than 35 in good health and CMV-seronegative. CDR3s include the opening cysteine and the closing phenylalanine or tryptophan. Fields, in order: D gene, J gene, V gene, CDR3 length, clone size, CDR3 DNA, CDR3 protein. The D gene is left open where the match is weak. Clone size appears in some rows only: once, few, many, or a class for an expanded clone.

D gene: TRBD2; J gene: TRBJ2-3; V gene: TRBV11-3; CDR3 length: 20; clone size: .; CDR3 DNA: TGTGCCAGCAGCACCGCGTCGAGGTTACTTAGCGGGGGCCCCCCAGATACGCAGTATTTT; CDR3 protein: CASSTASRLLSGGPPDTQYF
D gene: .; J gene: TRBJ1-2; V gene: TRBV7-9; CDR3 length: 13; clone size: .; CDR3 DNA: TGTGCCAGCAGCCCGGGTAGCTACTATGGCTACACCTTC; CDR3 protein: CASSPGSYYGYTF
D gene: .; J gene: TRBJ1-1; V gene: TRBV19; CDR3 length: 13; clone size: .; CDR3 DNA: TGTGCCAGTAGTATATCCAGGGACACTGAAGCTTTCTTT; CDR3 protein: CASSISRDTEAFF
D gene: .; J gene: TRBJ2-7; V gene: TRBV4-3; CDR3 length: 16; clone size: .; CDR3 DNA: TGCGCCAGCAGCCAAGAGTTAAGCTACGGGTCCTACGAGCAGTACTTC; CDR3 protein: CASSQELSYGSYEQYF
D gene: .; J gene: TRBJ2-1; V gene: TRBV10-3; CDR3 length: 14; clone size: .; CDR3 DNA: TGTGCCATCGGGCAGGCCCTCTCCTACAATGAGCAGTTCTTC; CDR3 protein: CAIGQALSYNEQFF
D gene: .; J gene: TRBJ2-2; V gene: TRBV21-1; CDR3 length: 15; clone size: .; CDR3 DNA: TGTGCCAGCAGCAAAGAAGAGGAGCCTACCGGGGAGCTGTTTTTT; CDR3 protein: CASSKEEEPTGELFF
D gene: .; J gene: TRBJ2-1; V gene: TRBV9; CDR3 length: 14; clone size: .; CDR3 DNA: TGTGCCAGCAGCGATAGCGGAGGATACAATGAGCAGTTCTTC; CDR3 protein: CASSDSGGYNEQFF
D gene: .; J gene: TRBJ1-5; V gene: TRBV5-5; CDR3 length: 14; clone size: .; CDR3 DNA: TGTGCCAGCAGCCTTTGGTCAGGGCTTCAGCCCCAGCATTTT; CDR3 protein: CASSLWSGLQPQHF
D gene: TRBD1; J gene: TRBJ2-7; V gene: TRBV19; CDR3 length: 15; clone size: .; CDR3 DNA: TGTGCCAGTACACCCCAGGGGGACACGGCGGGTGAGCAGTACTTC; CDR3 protein: CASTPQGDTAGEQYF
D gene: .; J gene: TRBJ2-5; V gene: TRBV5-4; CDR3 length: 15; clone size: few; CDR3 DNA: TGTGCCAGCAGCTTGGGGACGACAGAGCAAGAGACCCAGTACTTC; CDR3 protein: CASSLGTTEQETQYF
D gene: .; J gene: TRBJ2-7; V gene: TRBV6-1; CDR3 length: 17; clone size: few; CDR3 DNA: TGTGCCAGCAGTGCTAGCCGGTCGGCTACACTACTGTTCGAGCAGTACTTC; CDR3 protein: CASSASRSATLLFEQYF
D gene: .; J gene: TRBJ1-6; V gene: TRBV28; CDR3 length: 13; clone size: .; CDR3 DNA: TGTGCCACAGGAAGCTCCTATAATTCACCCCTCCACTTT; CDR3 protein: CATGSSYNSPLHF
D gene: .; J gene: TRBJ1-2; V gene: TRBV29-1; CDR3 length: 13; clone size: .; CDR3 DNA: TGCAGCGCCTCCCAGGGAAACGACTATGGCTACACCTTC; CDR3 protein: CSASQGNDYGYTF
D gene: TRBD1; J gene: TRBJ2-7; V gene: TRBV9; CDR3 length: 16; clone size: .; CDR3 DNA: TGTGCCAGCAGCGTAGATCTAAGGACAGGGTCCTACGAGCAGTACTTC; CDR3 protein: CASSVDLRTGSYEQYF
D gene: .; J gene: TRBJ1-3; V gene: TRBV7-2; CDR3 length: 15; clone size: .; CDR3 DNA: TGTGCCAGCACCCCTGGGGGCGTTACTGGAAACACCATATATTTT; CDR3 protein: CASTPGGVTGNTIYF
D gene: TRBD1; J gene: TRBJ2-2; V gene: TRBV10-3; CDR3 length: 18; clone size: .; CDR3 DNA: TGTGCCATCAGTGACCACACCCCAGGGGGCATAAACACCGGGGAGCTGTTTTTT; CDR3 protein: CAISDHTPGGINTGELFF
D gene: TRBD1; J gene: TRBJ1-5; V gene: TRBV5-8; CDR3 length: 18; clone size: once; CDR3 DNA: TGTGCCAGCAGCTGGGGACAGGGGAAGAGGATTAGCAATCAGCCCCAGCATTTT; CDR3 protein: CASSWGQGKRISNQPQHF
D gene: TRBD2; J gene: TRBJ2-3; V gene: TRBV28; CDR3 length: 18; clone size: .; CDR3 DNA: TGTGCCAGCAGTTTAAGTGATAGGCTAGCGGGACTGACAGATACGCAGTATTTT; CDR3 protein: CASSLSDRLAGLTDTQYF
D gene: .; J gene: TRBJ2-4; V gene: TRBV30; CDR3 length: 15; clone size: .; CDR3 DNA: TGTGCCTGGAGTCGTCCGGGACTAGCCAAAAACATTCAGTACTTC; CDR3 protein: CAWSRPGLAKNIQYF
D gene: TRBD1; J gene: TRBJ2-1; V gene: TRBV10-3; CDR3 length: 16; clone size: .; CDR3 DNA: TGTGCCATCAACGATGACAGGGTCCACCCCTACAATGAGCAGTTCTTC; CDR3 protein: CAINDDRVHPYNEQFF
D gene: TRBD1; J gene: TRBJ1-5; V gene: TRBV30; CDR3 length: 14; clone size: once; CDR3 DNA: TGTGCCTGGACCCCGGGACAGGGTTATCAGCCCCAGCATTTT; CDR3 protein: CAWTPGQGYQPQHF
D gene: .; J gene: TRBJ1-4; V gene: TRBV9; CDR3 length: 13; clone size: .; CDR3 DNA: TGTGCCAGCAGCGTAGATCCAGAAGAAAAACTGTTTTTT; CDR3 protein: CASSVDPEEKLFF
D gene: .; J gene: TRBJ2-7; V gene: TRBV30; CDR3 length: 14; clone size: .; CDR3 DNA: TGTGCCTGGAGCCGGCAGGGGTATCTCTACGAGCAGTACTTC; CDR3 protein: CAWSRQGYLYEQYF
D gene: TRBD1; J gene: TRBJ1-6; V gene: TRBV11-1; CDR3 length: 14; clone size: .; CDR3 DNA: TGTGCCAGCAGCCACCGGGACAGAAATTCACCCCTCCACTTT; CDR3 protein: CASSHRDRNSPLHF
D gene: TRBD1; J gene: TRBJ1-1; V gene: TRBV30; CDR3 length: 12; clone size: .; CDR3 DNA: TGTGCCTGGTGGACAGGGGGGACTGAAGCTTTCTTT; CDR3 protein: CAWWTGGTEAFF
D gene: .; J gene: TRBJ2-7; V gene: TRBV5-1; CDR3 length: 17; clone size: .; CDR3 DNA: TGCGCCAGCAGCGGAAGATCGACGTCTCCTAGCTCCTACGAGCAGTACTTC; CDR3 protein: CASSGRSTSPSSYEQYF
D gene: .; J gene: TRBJ2-5; V gene: TRBV30; CDR3 length: 14; clone size: .; CDR3 DNA: TGTGCCTGGAGTGTACTCGCCCAAACGGAGACCCAGTACTTC; CDR3 protein: CAWSVLAQTETQYF
D gene: .; J gene: TRBJ1-5; V gene: TRBV2; CDR3 length: 17; clone size: .; CDR3 DNA: TGTGCCAGCAGTGAAGAGCAGGGCTGGAGGGACCAGCCGCCCCAGCATTTT; CDR3 protein: CASSEEQGWRDQPPQHF
D gene: .; J gene: TRBJ2-7; V gene: TRBV9; CDR3 length: 13; clone size: .; CDR3 DNA: TGTGCCAGCAGCAGGGACATGACCTACGAGCAGTACTTC; CDR3 protein: CASSRDMTYEQYF
D gene: .; J gene: TRBJ2-1; V gene: TRBV29-1; CDR3 length: 13; clone size: .; CDR3 DNA: TGCAGCGTCGTCAACAGCTCCTACAATGAGCAGTTCTTC; CDR3 protein: CSVVNSSYNEQFF
D gene: .; J gene: TRBJ2-2; V gene: TRBV11-3; CDR3 length: 17; clone size: .; CDR3 DNA: TGTGCCAGCAGCCCCCGACTAGTGGGAGGAGGTATCGGGGAGCTGTTTTTT; CDR3 protein: CASSPRLVGGGIGELFF
D gene: .; J gene: TRBJ1-1; V gene: TRBV19; CDR3 length: 15; clone size: few; CDR3 DNA: TGTGCCAGTATGAAAAGTCCCACACTACAGGGTGTAGCTTTCTTT; CDR3 protein: CASMKSPTLQGVAFF
D gene: .; J gene: TRBJ2-7; V gene: TRBV19; CDR3 length: 14; clone size: few; CDR3 DNA: TGTGCCAGTAGTATCTCTGGCTTACCCTACGAGCAGTACTTC; CDR3 protein: CASSISGLPYEQYF
D gene: .; J gene: TRBJ1-2; V gene: TRBV14; CDR3 length: 12; clone size: .; CDR3 DNA: TGTGCCAGCAGCCCATCGACAATCGGCTACACCTTC; CDR3 protein: CASSPSTIGYTF
D gene: .; J gene: TRBJ2-7; V gene: TRBV6-1; CDR3 length: 13; clone size: .; CDR3 DNA: TGTGCCAGCAGTGAAGATAGGCGGGACGAGCAGTACTTC; CDR3 protein: CASSEDRRDEQYF
D gene: .; J gene: TRBJ2-7; V gene: TRBV28; CDR3 length: 17; clone size: .; CDR3 DNA: TGTGCCAGCAGTTTGACACTCTTGGGGGGGGCGGACTACGAGCAGTACTTC; CDR3 protein: CASSLTLLGGADYEQYF
D gene: TRBD1; J gene: TRBJ1-6; V gene: TRBV9; CDR3 length: 15; clone size: .; CDR3 DNA: TGTGCCAGCAGCGTAGCTCAGGGGGCAGATTCACCCCTCCACTTT; CDR3 protein: CASSVAQGADSPLHF
D gene: TRBD2; J gene: TRBJ2-5; V gene: TRBV4-1; CDR3 length: 15; clone size: .; CDR3 DNA: TGCGCCAGCAGCCAAGAAGGCGGGGGGCAAGAGACCCAGTACTTC; CDR3 protein: CASSQEGGGQETQYF
D gene: .; J gene: TRBJ1-4; V gene: TRBV5-6; CDR3 length: 12; clone size: .; CDR3 DNA: TGTGCCAGCAGCGGAGCGAATGAAAAACTGTTTTTT; CDR3 protein: CASSGANEKLFF
D gene: .; J gene: TRBJ2-5; V gene: TRBV5-1; CDR3 length: 14; clone size: .; CDR3 DNA: TGCGCCAGCAGCTTACGCGGGCTCCAAGAGACCCAGTACTTC; CDR3 protein: CASSLRGLQETQYF
D gene: .; J gene: TRBJ1-2; V gene: TRBV7-9; CDR3 length: 12; clone size: .; CDR3 DNA: TGTGCCAGCAGCTTTAACAGGGAAGGCTACACCTTC; CDR3 protein: CASSFNREGYTF
D gene: .; J gene: TRBJ2-7; V gene: TRBV7-9; CDR3 length: 16; clone size: .; CDR3 DNA: TGTGCCAGCAGCTTAAGTCCGGGGGAGACCTCCTACGAGCAGTACTTC; CDR3 protein: CASSLSPGETSYEQYF
D gene: TRBD2; J gene: TRBJ2-7; V gene: TRBV5-1; CDR3 length: 18; clone size: .; CDR3 DNA: TGCGCCAGCAGCTTGGAGCCAGCGGGGGGCCTAACCTCCTACGAGCAGTACTTC; CDR3 protein: CASSLEPAGGLTSYEQYF
D gene: .; J gene: TRBJ1-4; V gene: TRBV7-2; CDR3 length: 15; clone size: .; CDR3 DNA: TGTGCCAGCAGCTTCGGCGGGTTCCCTAATGAAAAACTGTTTTTT; CDR3 protein: CASSFGGFPNEKLFF
D gene: TRBD1; J gene: TRBJ1-2; V gene: TRBV7-3; CDR3 length: 13; clone size: once; CDR3 DNA: TGTGCCAGCAGCTTTACCGGGACAGGGGGGATCACCTTC; CDR3 protein: CASSFTGTGGITF
D gene: .; J gene: TRBJ1-5; V gene: TRBV27; CDR3 length: 17; clone size: .; CDR3 DNA: TGTGCCAGCAGTGACCGTTCACAGGGAATAGGCAATCAGCCCCAGCATTTT; CDR3 protein: CASSDRSQGIGNQPQHF
D gene: .; J gene: TRBJ1-4; V gene: TRBV19; CDR3 length: 15; clone size: .; CDR3 DNA: TGTGCCAGTAGTATAGGGGCCGACAGAAATGAAAAACTGTTTTTT; CDR3 protein: CASSIGADRNEKLFF
D gene: .; J gene: TRBJ2-7; V gene: TRBV12-5; CDR3 length: 14; clone size: many; CDR3 DNA: TGTGCTAGTGGCCCCCGGACTACGGCCTACGAGCAGTACTTC; CDR3 protein: CASGPRTTAYEQYF
D gene: .; J gene: TRBJ1-6; V gene: TRBV5-6; CDR3 length: 16; clone size: .; CDR3 DNA: TGTGCCAGCAGCCTGTTCTCGGGGGGGGTAGTGTCACCCCTCCACTTT; CDR3 protein: CASSLFSGGVVSPLHF
D gene: .; J gene: TRBJ1-1; V gene: TRBV7-9; CDR3 length: 13; clone size: .; CDR3 DNA: TGTGCCAGCAGCCAAGCCTCGGGAACTGAAGCTTTCTTT; CDR3 protein: CASSQASGTEAFF
D gene: TRBD2; J gene: TRBJ2-7; V gene: TRBV7-9; CDR3 length: 17; clone size: .; CDR3 DNA: TGTGCCAGCAGCTTAGGGGCAGGGGGACTAGCGGGAAACGAGCAGTACTTC; CDR3 protein: CASSLGAGGLAGNEQYF
D gene: .; J gene: TRBJ2-7; V gene: TRBV6-1; CDR3 length: 14; clone size: .; CDR3 DNA: TGTGCCAGCAGTTTCCACCGGGTCCTCTACGAGCAGTACTTC; CDR3 protein: CASSFHRVLYEQYF
D gene: TRBD2; J gene: TRBJ2-1; V gene: TRBV13; CDR3 length: 17; clone size: .; CDR3 DNA: TGTGCCAGCAGCTTAGGGTCCTTAGCGGGGGCCGGCGATGAGCAGTTCTTC; CDR3 protein: CASSLGSLAGAGDEQFF
D gene: .; J gene: TRBJ1-4; V gene: TRBV19; CDR3 length: 15; clone size: few; CDR3 DNA: TGTGCCAGTACGTACCTTCGGGGGGGCGATGAAAAACTGTTTTTT; CDR3 protein: CASTYLRGGDEKLFF
D gene: .; J gene: TRBJ2-5; V gene: TRBV11-3; CDR3 length: 13; clone size: .; CDR3 DNA: TGTGCCAGCGGTACTAGCAACCAAGAGACCCAGTACTTC; CDR3 protein: CASGTSNQETQYF
D gene: .; J gene: TRBJ2-2; V gene: TRBV5-1; CDR3 length: 13; clone size: .; CDR3 DNA: TGCGCCAGCAGACCGCGGAACACCGGGGAGCTGTTTTTT; CDR3 protein: CASRPRNTGELFF
D gene: .; J gene: TRBJ1-2; V gene: TRBV5-6; CDR3 length: 12; clone size: .; CDR3 DNA: TGTGCCAGCAGCTTGGTGGGCAGGTTTTCCACCTTC; CDR3 protein: CASSLVGRFSTF